A selection of T cell receptor beta chains follows, all from one sample in a study of shared clonotypes between healthy human individuals. Sequencing used immunoSEQ multiplex PCR; TCRdb keeps in-frame clones, though not all of them. The sample lists 950,000 to 1,100,000 clones, more than 60% occurring once. Sequencing was carried out using memory CD4+ T cells sorted from blood. Receptor source: a man younger than 30 in good health. CDR3s include the opening cysteine and the closing phenylalanine or tryptophan. A D gene is named only where the DNA matches it firmly. The size entry is marked missing in some rows and otherwise reads once, few, many or a size class.

CDR3nt: TGTGCTGCAAGGGGGGCCAACGTCCTGACTTTC
CDR3aa: CAARGANVLTF
d_gene: -
abundance: few
v_gene: TRBV21-1
len: 11
j_gene: TRBJ2-6

CDR3nt: TGTGCCAGCAGTTCCCCGGGGGGGGCGAACACTGAAGCTTTCTTT
CDR3aa: CASSSPGGANTEAFF
d_gene: -
abundance: -
v_gene: TRBV6-6
len: 15
j_gene: TRBJ1-1

CDR3nt: TGTGCCAGCAGCGGTAACTCCTATAATTCACCCCTCCACTTT
CDR3aa: CASSGNSYNSPLHF
d_gene: -
abundance: few
v_gene: TRBV2
len: 14
j_gene: TRBJ1-6

CDR3nt: TGTGCCAGCTCAACATCAGGTTACGAGCAGTACTTC
CDR3aa: CASSTSGYEQYF
d_gene: -
abundance: -
v_gene: TRBV18
len: 12
j_gene: TRBJ2-7

CDR3nt: TGTGCCAGCAGCTTACATCTGGGGCTCGGATCACCCCTCCACTTT
CDR3aa: CASSLHLGLGSPLHF
d_gene: -
abundance: many
v_gene: TRBV7-2
len: 15
j_gene: TRBJ1-6

CDR3nt: TGTGCCAGCTCACCGACTGGGACCTACGAGCAGTACTTC
CDR3aa: CASSPTGTYEQYF
d_gene: -
abundance: -
v_gene: TRBV18
len: 13
j_gene: TRBJ2-7

CDR3nt: TGTGCCAGCAGTTCCCCCAGGTTAAGCCAGGGGAGTCTTTATGCCCCGCATTTT
CDR3aa: CASSSPRLSQGSLYAPHF
d_gene: -
abundance: few
v_gene: TRBV28
len: 18
j_gene: TRBJ1-5

CDR3nt: TGTGCCAGCAGTGTGTCGACTAGCTCCGAGCAGTACTTC
CDR3aa: CASSVSTSSEQYF
d_gene: TRBD2
abundance: few
v_gene: TRBV2
len: 13
j_gene: TRBJ2-7

CDR3nt: TGTGCCAGCCGTAAAGACGGGACCTCCTACGAGCAGTACTTC
CDR3aa: CASRKDGTSYEQYF
d_gene: -
abundance: -
v_gene: TRBV6-5
len: 14
j_gene: TRBJ2-7

CDR3nt: TGTGCCAGCAGCGCACCGATGGGACAGGGGGTCGACTATGGCTACACCTTC
CDR3aa: CASSAPMGQGVDYGYTF
d_gene: TRBD1
abundance: -
v_gene: TRBV7-9
len: 17
j_gene: TRBJ1-2

CDR3nt: TGTGCCAGCAGTCCCCGGGACCCAGGTCACACCGGGGAGCTGTTTTTT
CDR3aa: CASSPRDPGHTGELFF
d_gene: -
abundance: -
v_gene: TRBV6-6
len: 16
j_gene: TRBJ2-2

CDR3nt: TGTGCCAGCAGCTCAGTAGGGGCTAATGAAAAACTGTTTTTT
CDR3aa: CASSSVGANEKLFF
d_gene: -
abundance: -
v_gene: TRBV28
len: 14
j_gene: TRBJ1-4

CDR3nt: TGTGCCAGCAGGGATTTAGCGGGAGGCACCGGGGAGCTGTTTTTT
CDR3aa: CASRDLAGGTGELFF
d_gene: TRBD2
abundance: -
v_gene: TRBV11-3
len: 15
j_gene: TRBJ2-2

CDR3nt: TGTGCCAGCAGTTTAGCAGGGACGCTCCTAGGGGAAAAACTGTTTTTT
CDR3aa: CASSLAGTLLGEKLFF
d_gene: -
abundance: -
v_gene: TRBV28
len: 16
j_gene: TRBJ1-4

CDR3nt: TGTGCCAGCAGCTTAGTAGCGGGAGGGCCATTCAATGAGCAGTTCTTC
CDR3aa: CASSLVAGGPFNEQFF
d_gene: TRBD2
abundance: -
v_gene: TRBV7-9
len: 16
j_gene: TRBJ2-1

CDR3nt: TGCAGCGTCACGGGACAGGCCCTCGAGCAGTACTTC
CDR3aa: CSVTGQALEQYF
d_gene: TRBD1
abundance: -
v_gene: TRBV29-1
len: 12
j_gene: TRBJ2-7

CDR3nt: TGCGCCAGCAGTGAGGAGGGGAGGAGGGATACGCAGTATTTT
CDR3aa: CASSEEGRRDTQYF
d_gene: -
abundance: once
v_gene: TRBV10-2
len: 14
j_gene: TRBJ2-3

CDR3nt: TGCGCCAGCAGCTTGGTAGGAGGGAACACTGAAGCTTTCTTT
CDR3aa: CASSLVGGNTEAFF
d_gene: -
abundance: -
v_gene: TRBV5-1
len: 14
j_gene: TRBJ1-1

CDR3nt: TGTGCCAGCAGCCCACAGTACAGCTCTGGAAACACCATATATTTT
CDR3aa: CASSPQYSSGNTIYF
d_gene: -
abundance: -
v_gene: TRBV7-2
len: 15
j_gene: TRBJ1-3

CDR3nt: TGTGCCAGTAGTATTTCGGGAGGTGATTCACCCCTCCACTTT
CDR3aa: CASSISGGDSPLHF
d_gene: -
abundance: -
v_gene: TRBV19
len: 14
j_gene: TRBJ1-6

CDR3nt: TGTGCCAGCAGCTTGGCAAGTGGAGCGGGCACAGATACGCAGTATTTT
CDR3aa: CASSLASGAGTDTQYF
d_gene: -
abundance: -
v_gene: TRBV5-4
len: 16
j_gene: TRBJ2-3

CDR3nt: TGTGCCAGCAGGCCCGGTGCCAACACTGGAAACACCATATATTTT
CDR3aa: CASRPGANTGNTIYF
d_gene: -
abundance: -
v_gene: TRBV6-5
len: 15
j_gene: TRBJ1-3

CDR3nt: TGCGCCAGCAGCTTGAGGACAGGTGGTGGCTACACCTTC
CDR3aa: CASSLRTGGGYTF
d_gene: TRBD1
abundance: few
v_gene: TRBV5-1
len: 13
j_gene: TRBJ1-2

CDR3nt: TGTGCCAGCAGCCTTGGACAGGGGTCCAGCGAGCAGTACTTC
CDR3aa: CASSLGQGSSEQYF
d_gene: TRBD1
abundance: -
v_gene: TRBV7-2
len: 14
j_gene: TRBJ2-7

CDR3nt: TGTGCCAGCAGTGACCTCTGGATTAGCGGGACGGATACGCAGTATTTT
CDR3aa: CASSDLWISGTDTQYF
d_gene: TRBD2
abundance: -
v_gene: TRBV6-4
len: 16
j_gene: TRBJ2-3

CDR3nt: TGTGCCAGCAGCTTAGCACAGGCCACTGAAGCTTTCTTT
CDR3aa: CASSLAQATEAFF
d_gene: -
abundance: -
v_gene: TRBV7-6
len: 13
j_gene: TRBJ1-1

CDR3nt: TGTGCCATAGATGAGCGGGGGGGCCTTAACATCACAGATACGCAGTATTTT
CDR3aa: CAIDERGGLNITDTQYF
d_gene: TRBD2
abundance: few
v_gene: TRBV10-3
len: 17
j_gene: TRBJ2-3

CDR3nt: TGCGCCAGCAGCTTGGACGCCGACAGCTTCAATCAGCCCCAGCATTTT
CDR3aa: CASSLDADSFNQPQHF
d_gene: -
abundance: -
v_gene: TRBV5-1
len: 16
j_gene: TRBJ1-5

CDR3nt: TGTGCCAGCAGTATCGGACAGGGGTTTCGCTACGAGCAGTACTTC
CDR3aa: CASSIGQGFRYEQYF
d_gene: TRBD1
abundance: -
v_gene: TRBV2
len: 15
j_gene: TRBJ2-7

CDR3nt: TGTGCCAGCGCTAGGCGCACCGGGGAGCTGTTTTTT
CDR3aa: CASARRTGELFF
d_gene: -
abundance: -
v_gene: TRBV19
len: 12
j_gene: TRBJ2-2

CDR3nt: TGTGCCAGCAGCTTGGCCAGGAGGAATGAGCAGTTCTTC
CDR3aa: CASSLARRNEQFF
d_gene: -
abundance: -
v_gene: TRBV5-4
len: 13
j_gene: TRBJ2-1

CDR3nt: TGTGCCAGCAGTGAAGCTTGGACAGGGGCCGAGCAGTACTTC
CDR3aa: CASSEAWTGAEQYF
d_gene: TRBD1
abundance: -
v_gene: TRBV6-1
len: 14
j_gene: TRBJ2-7

CDR3nt: TGTGCCACCAGCAGAGTTGGGAGCACCTACGAGCAGTACTTC
CDR3aa: CATSRVGSTYEQYF
d_gene: -
abundance: -
v_gene: TRBV15
len: 14
j_gene: TRBJ2-7

CDR3nt: TGTGCCAGCAGCTTGTACGGTCCCTACGAGCAGTACTTC
CDR3aa: CASSLYGPYEQYF
d_gene: -
abundance: -
v_gene: TRBV5-8
len: 13
j_gene: TRBJ2-7

CDR3nt: TGTGCCAGCAGCGAGACGAGCGGGACTTCCTACAATGAGCAGTTCTTC
CDR3aa: CASSETSGTSYNEQFF
d_gene: TRBD2
abundance: -
v_gene: TRBV9
len: 16
j_gene: TRBJ2-1

CDR3nt: TGTGCCAGCAGCCCTCGGACAGGGGGTAATGAAAAACTGTTTTTT
CDR3aa: CASSPRTGGNEKLFF
d_gene: TRBD1
abundance: -
v_gene: TRBV7-2
len: 15
j_gene: TRBJ1-4

CDR3nt: TGTGCCAGCAACAGCTACGAGCAGTACTTC
CDR3aa: CASNSYEQYF
d_gene: -
abundance: -
v_gene: TRBV6-5
len: 10
j_gene: TRBJ2-7

CDR3nt: TGTGCCACCACACGGATGAATGAGCAGTTCTTC
CDR3aa: CATTRMNEQFF
d_gene: -
abundance: -
v_gene: TRBV28
len: 11
j_gene: TRBJ2-1

CDR3nt: TGTGCCAGCTCACTCGGAAGGGGGCAAGTAGATACGCAGTATTTT
CDR3aa: CASSLGRGQVDTQYF
d_gene: TRBD1
abundance: -
v_gene: TRBV18
len: 15
j_gene: TRBJ2-3

CDR3nt: TGTGCCACCCGGGACACCCGGAACTATGGCTACACCTTC
CDR3aa: CATRDTRNYGYTF
d_gene: -
abundance: -
v_gene: TRBV28
len: 13
j_gene: TRBJ1-2

CDR3nt: TGTGCCAGCAGTGAAAGATGGGACACCTTTTCGATACCTGACTACGAGCAGTACTTC
CDR3aa: CASSERWDTFSIPDYEQYF
d_gene: -
abundance: -
v_gene: TRBV2
len: 19
j_gene: TRBJ2-7

CDR3nt: -
CDR3aa: CASSSSRPRGNTEAFF
d_gene: -
abundance: many
v_gene: TRBV27
len: 16
j_gene: TRBJ1-1

CDR3nt: TGTGCCAGCGGGGCTCTAGACACCGGGGAGCTGTTTTTT
CDR3aa: CASGALDTGELFF
d_gene: -
abundance: -
v_gene: TRBV7-9
len: 13
j_gene: TRBJ2-2

CDR3nt: TGTGCCAGCAGTTACTCCGGGTTCGGGCCGATCTACGAGCAGTACTTC
CDR3aa: CASSYSGFGPIYEQYF
d_gene: -
abundance: -
v_gene: TRBV6-5
len: 16
j_gene: TRBJ2-7

CDR3nt: TGCGCCAGCAGCTTGTGGGGCAGGATCTACGAGCAGTACTTC
CDR3aa: CASSLWGRIYEQYF
d_gene: -
abundance: -
v_gene: TRBV5-1
len: 14
j_gene: TRBJ2-7

CDR3nt: TGCGCCAGCAGCTTGGGGCAGGGGGTAAGTGAGCAGTTCTTC
CDR3aa: CASSLGQGVSEQFF
d_gene: TRBD1
abundance: -
v_gene: TRBV5-1
len: 14
j_gene: TRBJ2-1

CDR3nt: TGTGCCAGCTCCGCTGAGACGGGACAGACCTACGAGCAGTACTTC
CDR3aa: CASSAETGQTYEQYF
d_gene: TRBD1
abundance: -
v_gene: TRBV18
len: 15
j_gene: TRBJ2-7

CDR3nt: TGTGCCAGCACCCTACTGGGTCCCTATAATTCACCCCTCCACTTT
CDR3aa: CASTLLGPYNSPLHF
d_gene: -
abundance: -
v_gene: TRBV21-1
len: 15
j_gene: TRBJ1-6

CDR3nt: TGTGCCAGCAAGCTAGCGGGCAACGGGGAGCAGTACTTC
CDR3aa: CASKLAGNGEQYF
d_gene: TRBD2
abundance: -
v_gene: TRBV27
len: 13
j_gene: TRBJ2-7

CDR3nt: TGTGCCAGCAGCTTAGGAGGGACTAGCGGGCGGGAGCAGTACTTC
CDR3aa: CASSLGGTSGREQYF
d_gene: TRBD2
abundance: few
v_gene: TRBV11-2
len: 15
j_gene: TRBJ2-7

CDR3nt: TGTGCCAGCACCGCAGCGCGACACGCGAACACTGAAGCTTTCTTT
CDR3aa: CASTAARHANTEAFF
d_gene: -
abundance: -
v_gene: TRBV28
len: 15
j_gene: TRBJ1-1

CDR3nt: TGTGCCAGCAGCCGGAGGTCAGGAAGTTCGATCTCTGGGGCCAACGTCCTGACTTTC
CDR3aa: CASSRRSGSSISGANVLTF
d_gene: -
abundance: -
v_gene: TRBV7-9
len: 19
j_gene: TRBJ2-6

CDR3nt: TGTGCCAGCTCACCACGGGTTGGCGGAGGAGAGACCCAGTACTTC
CDR3aa: CASSPRVGGGETQYF
d_gene: -
abundance: -
v_gene: TRBV18
len: 15
j_gene: TRBJ2-5

CDR3nt: TGTGCCAGCAGCTTAGACCGGGAACTGTTTTTT
CDR3aa: CASSLDRELFF
d_gene: -
abundance: once
v_gene: TRBV7-2
len: 11
j_gene: TRBJ2-2

CDR3nt: TGTGCCAGCAGCTTAACCTTTGCGACTAGCGACGGGACCCAGTACTTC
CDR3aa: CASSLTFATSDGTQYF
d_gene: TRBD2
abundance: -
v_gene: TRBV7-2
len: 16
j_gene: TRBJ2-5